This T cell receptor beta chain originates from a study of regulatory T cells in long-lasting Graves disease. Study overall: Persistent cases were those of Graves' disease that involved over 5 years of antithyroid drugs with positive TSH receptor antibodies.

Combining iRepertoire HTBI primers with Arm-PCR of CDR3 regions, the authors built TCR beta libraries. Via MiXCR, TCRdb re-called the multiplex PCR reads, giving one row per CDR3 protein. The table shows approximately 500,000 distinct CDR3 sequences, with 20% to 25% occurring only once. Time point of the sample: persistent/refractory GD, antithyroid drugs over 5 years with positive TRAb. Following extraction of RNA from PBMCs, that RNA was used to make the TCR library. Ten or more counts support this clonotype. Germline V gives CDR1 MNHNS, CDR2 SASEGT. CDR3 size: 12 residues. The V end lost 6 bases, the J end lost 8 bases, and 10 bases lay between the germline ends.

The V and J genes are TRBV6-1 and TRBJ1-4; D perhaps matches TRBD1 (5 bases). This TCR was recovered from a female donor with Graves disease. The sequenced sample was peripheral blood mononuclear cells (PBMCs), obtained when the disease was refractory, from a patient treated with antithyroid drugs. CDR3 nucleotide sequence: TGTGCCAGCAGCTGGGACGCAGAAAAACTGTTTTTT. Translation gives CASSWDAEKLFF.